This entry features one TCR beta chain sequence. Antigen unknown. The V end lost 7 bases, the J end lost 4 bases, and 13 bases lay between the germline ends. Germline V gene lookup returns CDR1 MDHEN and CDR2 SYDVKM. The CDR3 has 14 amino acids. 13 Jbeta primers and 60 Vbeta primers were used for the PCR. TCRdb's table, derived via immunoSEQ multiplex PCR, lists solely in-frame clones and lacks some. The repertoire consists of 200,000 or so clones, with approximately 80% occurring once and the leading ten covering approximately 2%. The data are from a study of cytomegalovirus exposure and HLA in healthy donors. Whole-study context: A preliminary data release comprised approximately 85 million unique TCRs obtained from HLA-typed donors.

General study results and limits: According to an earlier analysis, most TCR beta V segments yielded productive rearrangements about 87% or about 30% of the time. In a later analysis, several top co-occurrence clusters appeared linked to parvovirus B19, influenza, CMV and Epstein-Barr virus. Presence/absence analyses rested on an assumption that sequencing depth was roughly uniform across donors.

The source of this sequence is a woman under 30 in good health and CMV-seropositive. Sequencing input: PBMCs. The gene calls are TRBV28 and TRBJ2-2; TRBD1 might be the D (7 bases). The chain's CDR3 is CASTQGGSTGELFF. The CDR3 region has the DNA TGTGCCAGCACTCAGGGGGGTTCCACCGGGGAGCTGTTTTTT.